These 21 T cell receptor beta chains share one sample of origin, sequenced in a study of molecular identifiers for immune sequencing clone quantification. TCRdb re-called the PCR reads through MiXCR, storing one row per CDR3 protein. The sample contains tens of thousands of distinct CDR3 sequences, approximately 17% of which appear only once. Sequencing was performed on naive CD8+ T cells from blood, with Jurkat cell RNA spiked in. Subset meaning: FACS-sorted CD8+CD4-CCR7+CD45RA+ naive T cells. The receptors derive from a human donor in good health. Some libraries in this study had Jurkat cell RNA spiked in.

The sample holds many counts of this clonotype. The chain has TRBV12-3 or TRBV12-4 and TRBJ2-5; D is undetermined. The CDR3 loop spans 13 amino acids. V was shortened by 1 base and J by 0 bases, with 3 bases between the two germline ends. CDR3 nucleotide sequence: TGTGCCAGCAGTTTAGAAAACCAAGAGACCCAGTACTTC. It codes for CASSLENQETQYF.

This clonotype was observed many times. The genes are TRBV7-9 and TRBJ1-2; the D is unclear. The CDR3 runs to 13 residues. Germline V CDR1 and CDR2: SEHNR, FQNEAQ (reference sequence). V lost 4 bases and J lost 4, with 10 bases in between. The CDR3 coding sequence is TGTGCCAGCAGCTCCGGGCACATCTATGGCTACACCTTC. Translated, it gives CASSSGHIYGYTF.

In this sample, this clonotype turned up many times. The J gene is TRBJ2-5, the V gene TRBV4-2; D is undetermined. The ends were cut back, 0 bases at V and 1 base at J, with 6 bases in the middle. The CDR3 contains 14 residues. Germline V gene sequence: CDR1 LGHNA, CDR2 YNFKEQ. The CDR3 DNA reads as TGTGCCAGCAGCCAAGAAATGACCCAAGAGACCCAGTACTTC. This translates into CASSQEMTQETQYF.

Concerning this clonotype itself: A single base separates this from a much larger clone, so it may be a read error. The chain is built from TRBV28 and TRBJ2-5; D gene unclear. This CDR3 has 10 residues. Germline V gene lookup returns CDR1 MDHEN and CDR2 SYDVKM. CDR3 nucleotide sequence: TGTGCCTGCAGCTCGGAGACCCAGTACTTC. This sequence encodes CACSSETQYF. The full variable domain, completed using reference TRBV28 and TRBJ2-5, is DVKVTQSSRYLVKRTGEKVFLECVQDMDHENMFWYRQDPGLGLRLIYFSYDVKMKEKGDIPEGYSVSREKKERFSLILESASTNQTSMYLCACSSETQYFGPGTRLLVL.

On this clonotype: This may arise from a read error, as a much more abundant clone is one base away. The chain links TRBV20-1 to TRBJ2-5, with D hard to call. V shed 5 bases and J shed 0 bases, with 10 bases lying between them. Germline V CDR1 and CDR2: DFQATT, SNEGSKA (reference sequence). CDR3 length equals 13 residues. The CDR3 DNA reads TGCAGTGCTTCGACGGAGTACCAAGAGACCCAGTACTTC. It is translated as CSASTEYQETQYF.

The DNA for the CDR3 is TGTGCCAGTCTTGGGGGATTGAGCAATCAGCCCCAGCATTTT. It encodes CASLGGLSNQPQHF. This chain joins TRBV19 and TRBJ1-5, with a tentative D call TRBD1 (5 bases). The CDR3 spans 14 residues. The V and J ends lost 8 bases and 1 base respectively, with 12 bases between them. Germline CDR1 LNHDA, CDR2 SQIVND (reference sequence). The variable domain in full, with the rest retrieved from reference TRBV19 and TRBJ1-5, is DGGITQSPKYLFRKEGQNVTLSCEQNLNHDAMYWYRQDPGQGLRLIYYSQIVNDFQKGDIAEGYSVSREKKESFPLTVTSAQKNPTAFYLCASLGGLSNQPQHFGDGTRLSIL.

Remarks on this clonotype: A much more abundant neighbour one base away suggests this may be a read error. The chain joins TRBV6-2 or TRBV6-3 to TRBJ2-1; 7 bases fit TRBD2. Germline V gives CDR1 MNHEY, CDR2 SVGEGT. The CDR3 covers 15 residues. In DNA, the CDR3 is TGTGCCAGCAGTTACTGGGAGGGAGGCTACAGTGAGCAGTTCTTC. Its protein product is CASSYWEGGYSEQFF.

This clonotype was seen ten or more times. This chain uses TRBV27 with TRBJ2-4; perhaps TRBD2 as D (5 bases). This CDR3 contains 12 residues. Germline-derived CDR1 and CDR2 are MNHEY and SMNVEV (reference sequence). The V end was cut by 8 bases, the J end by 1 base, with 6 bases between. CDR3 sequence: CASGGAKNIQYF. CDR3 nucleotide sequence: TGTGCCAGCGGCGGGGCCAAAAACATTCAGTACTTC.

This clonotype was seen more than once but under ten times. V usage is TRBV7-8 and J usage is TRBJ2-6; perhaps TRBD1 as D (6 bases). CDR1 is SGHVS and CDR2 is FQNEAQ in the germline V gene. CDR3 length: 16 amino acids. Trimming removed 3 bases at V and 0 bases at J, with 9 bases between. The CDR3: CASSFTGPSGANVLTF. CDR3 nucleotide sequence: TGTGCCAGCAGCTTTACAGGGCCCTCTGGGGCCAACGTCCTGACTTTC.

The sample holds many counts of this clonotype. The chain joins TRBV6-1 to TRBJ2-1; 7 bases agree with TRBD2. Germline V gene lookup returns CDR1 MNHNS and CDR2 SASEGT. This CDR3 comprises 14 residues. The trim removed 4 bases at V and 2 bases at J, leaving 2 bases unmatched. The CDR3 nucleotides are TGTGCCAGCAGTGCCGGGAGGCCCTACAATGAGCAGTTCTTC. This gives the protein CASSAGRPYNEQFF.

The V and J genes are TRBV5-6 and TRBJ2-3, with 7 nucleotides matching TRBD2. Germline V gene sequence: CDR1 SGHDT, CDR2 YYEEEE. V shed 0 bases, J shed 6 bases, and the junction held 4 bases outside the gene matches. The CDR3 extends over 14 amino acids. CDR3 amino acids: CASSLGLADDTQYF. In DNA form, the CDR3 reads TGTGCCAGCAGCTTGGGGCTAGCGGATGATACGCAGTATTTT.

This clonotype was observed many times. V is TRBV5-5 and J is TRBJ1-2, with TRBD1 identical over 7 bases. J was trimmed by 4 bases and V by 5 bases; bases with no gene match: 14. The CDR3 extends over 16 amino acids. Germline CDR1 SGHKS, CDR2 YYEKEE (reference sequence). The CDR3 is CASRLEIQGTSYGYTF. The CDR3, as DNA: TGTGCCAGCAGGCTGGAGATACAGGGGACGAGCTATGGCTACACCTTC.

This clonotype was detected ten times or more. The chain couples TRBV4-1 to TRBJ2-1; D is possibly TRBD1 (5 bases). Germline CDR1 MGHRA, CDR2 YSYEKL. The V and J ends lost 5 bases and 1 base respectively, with 18 bases between them. The CDR3 length is 17 residues. This chain's CDR3 is CASSGPTRPGSYNEQFF. CDR3 nucleotide sequence: TGCGCCAGCAGCGGGCCGACCAGGCCAGGGTCCTACAATGAGCAGTTCTTC.

In this sample, this clonotype turned up many times. This rearrangement joins TRBV29-1 to TRBJ2-1, with D possibly matching TRBD2 (6 bases). Trimming removed 7 bases from V and 4 bases from J, with 11 bases in between. The CDR3 consists of 12 residues. Per germline, CDR1 SQVTM and CDR2 ANQGSEA. The CDR3 loop is CSAQSGYNEQFF. The CDR3 bases are TGCAGCGCCCAAAGCGGGTACAATGAGCAGTTCTTC.

There are many counts of this clonotype. V is TRBV6-6 and J is TRBJ2-7; D ambiguous. Trimming shortened V by 5 bases and J by 7 bases, and 9 bases separated the two germline ends. Germline CDR1 is MNHNY and CDR2 is SVGAGI (reference sequence). This CDR3 spans 11 amino acids. In DNA form, the CDR3 reads TGTGCCAGCAGTCCTCTCGGGGAGCAGTACTTC. It codes for CASSPLGEQYF.

The V call is TRBV9, the J call TRBJ2-7; 7 bases align to TRBD1. CDR1 is SGDLS and CDR2 is YYNGEE in the germline V gene. V dropped 0 bases and J dropped 5; count of bases not matched to a gene: 8. The CDR3 consists of 15 residues. The CDR3, as DNA: TGTGCCAGCAGCGTAGGCGAGGGGGCTTACGACGAGCAGTACTTC. It yields the protein CASSVGEGAYDEQYF.

This clonotype showed up just once. This may come from a read error, since a much larger clone is one base off. The chain recombines TRBV7-9 with TRBJ2-5; 7 positions agree with TRBD1. CDR3 size: 14 residues. Germline CDR1 is SEHNR and CDR2 is FQNEAQ (reference sequence). Trimming at V came to 0 bases and at J to 11 bases, leaving 9 bases not matched to a gene. The CDR3 loop reads CASSLACSSGGQYF. The CDR3 DNA sequence: TGTGCCAGCAGCTTAGCCTGCTCTTCAGGGGGACAGTACTTC.

Concerning this clonotype itself: With a much larger clone just one base away, this may be a read error. The chain links TRBV15 to TRBJ2-3; 7 bases agree with TRBD2. Germline values: CDR1 LNHNV, CDR2 YYDKDF (reference sequence). The CDR3 runs to 16 residues. The CDR3 DNA is TGTGCCGCCAGCAGAGATTATGCGGGAGGCACAGATACGCAGTATTTT. This gives the protein CAASRDYAGGTDTQYF.

The rearrangement joins TRBV9 to TRBJ2-7; D gene uncertain. Germline lookup yields CDR1 SGDLS and CDR2 YYNGEE. This CDR3 is 14 amino acids long. Between the trimmed V and J ends, which lost 4 bases and 7 bases, there was a span of 18 bases. The CDR3 sequence: CASSPPGSDQEQYF. The CDR3, as DNA: TGTGCCAGCAGCCCACCCGGTTCTGACCAGGAGCAGTACTTC.

This clonotype was seen many times. The chain employs TRBV7-9 and TRBJ1-2, with 7 bases fitting TRBD1. Germline lookup yields CDR1 SEHNR and CDR2 FQNEAQ (reference sequence). The CDR3 is 11 amino acids. This chain's CDR3 is CALQGTNGYTF. CDR3 DNA: TGTGCTTTACAGGGGACGAATGGCTACACCTTC. Supplemented by reference TRBV7-9 and TRBJ1-2, the full variable domain reads DTGVSQNPRHKITKRGQNVTFRCDPISEHNRLYWYRQTLGQGPEFLTYFQNEAQLEKSRLLSDRFSAERPKGSFSTLEIQRTEQGDSAMYLCALQGTNGYTFGSGTRLTVV.

This clonotype was observed a single time. This chain links TRBV28 with TRBJ1-2; 8 bases fit TRBD1. This CDR3 contains 13 residues. Germline V CDR1 and CDR2: MDHEN, SYDVKM. V shed 2 bases and J 8 bases; nucleotides not matched to a gene: 4. The CDR3 DNA follows: TGTGCCAGCAGTTTAGCCAGGGGGCAGGGCTACACCTTC. Encoded protein: CASSLARGQGYTF.